Listed here are 17 T cell receptor beta chains from one sample, sequenced in a study of blood T cell repertoires in COVID-19. Only in-frame clones appear in the TCRdb table, and some are missing; sequencing was by immunoSEQ multiplex PCR. In the table there are 300,000 to 400,000 clones, 87% of which are singletons. Input material: peripheral blood. The receptors come from a woman aged 50 to 60 with COVID-19, enrolled during active disease.

This chain links TRBV11-3 with TRBJ2-5; 10 nucleotides line up with TRBD2. V was clipped by 5 bases and J by 5 bases; unmatched bases: 8. Germline CDR1 SGHNT, CDR2 YENEEA. The length of the CDR3 is 15 residues. The CDR3 is CASSDRLAGGETQYF. Written as DNA, the CDR3 is TGTGCCAGCAGCGACCGACTAGCGGGCGGGGAGACCCAGTACTTC.

CDR3 protein: CASSHLSAYEQYF. The DNA for the CDR3 is TGCGCCAGCAGCCACCTTTCAGCCTACGAGCAGTACTTC. J is TRBJ2-7 and V is TRBV10-2; D gene ambiguous. Germline CDR1 is WSHSY and CDR2 is SAAADI. Trimming shortened V by 6 bases and J by 2 bases, and 11 bases separated the two germline ends. CDR3 length: 13 amino acids.

The chain has TRBV7-9 and TRBJ1-2, with D tentatively TRBD1 (5 bases). V gave up 3 bases and J gave up 4 bases, with 9 bases separating them. Germline V gives CDR1 SEHNR, CDR2 FQNEAQ (reference sequence). The CDR3 consists of 13 residues. The CDR3, as DNA: TGTGCCAGCAGCTTCGTGACAGTCTATGGCTACACCTTC. Protein product: CASSFVTVYGYTF.

This sequence joins TRBV19 and TRBJ1-2; 9 bases match TRBD1. This CDR3 is built from 13 residues. Trimming took 5 bases from V and 8 from J; bases not matched to a gene: 6. Germline CDR1 LNHDA, CDR2 SQIVND (reference sequence). CDR3: CASSFRTGEGYTF. CDR3 coding DNA: TGTGCCAGTAGTTTCCGGACAGGGGAGGGCTACACCTTC.

The chain recombines TRBV9 with TRBJ1-3, with D possibly TRBD1 on 6 matching bases. The V gene's germline CDR1 is SGDLS and CDR2 YYNGEE. V was pared by 3 bases and J by 0 bases, with 10 bases between. The CDR3 has 15 amino acids. DNA for the CDR3: TGTGCCAGCAGCGAACAGGGAATCTCTGGAAACACCATATATTTT. Amino acids: CASSEQGISGNTIYF. The full variable domain, rest sourced from reference TRBV9 and TRBJ1-3, is DSGVTQTPKHLITATGQRVTLRCSPRSGDLSVYWYQQSLDQGLQFLIQYYNGEERAKGNILERFSAQQFPDLHSELNLSSLELGDSALYFCASSEQGISGNTIYFGEGSWLTVV.

This chain connects TRBV24-1 to TRBJ2-3; TRBD2 agrees at 9 bases. After removal of 5 bases from V and 3 bases from J, the junction contained 5 bases not matched to a gene. Germline CDR1 KGHDR, CDR2 SFDVKD. The length of the CDR3 is 15 residues. CDR3 in amino acids: CATSGTREGTDTQYF. The DNA of the CDR3 is TGTGCCACCAGTGGAACGCGGGAGGGAACAGATACGCAGTATTTT.

V gene TRBV18 combines with J gene TRBJ1-1; a weak D match, TRBD1 (6 bases). The CDR3 runs 15 residues. Germline assignment: CDR1 KGHSH and CDR2 LQKENI. V lost 4 bases, J lost 2 bases, and 14 bases lay in between. The CDR3 protein is CASSLGGTFNTEAFF. CDR3 nucleotide sequence: TGTGCCAGCTCACTTGGGGGCACCTTTAACACTGAAGCTTTCTTT.

This clone has only one observation. This chain's CDR3 is CASSRKTVANGDTQYF. Here the CDR3 DNA reads TGTGCCAGCTCCCGCAAGACAGTGGCGAATGGAGATACGCAGTATTTT. The chain recombines TRBV18 with TRBJ2-3, with a tentative D call TRBD1 (5 bases). The CDR3 covers 16 residues. Germline-derived CDR1 and CDR2 are KGHSH and LQKENI. V was shortened by 6 bases and J by 5 bases, with 21 bases between the two germline ends.

The chain has TRBV7-9 and TRBJ1-2, with D hard to call. V gave up 3 bases and J gave up 8 bases, with 16 bases separating them. This CDR3 region has 14 residues. CDR1 and CDR2 from the germline V gene are SEHNR and FQNEAQ (reference sequence). The CDR3 is CASSFGRQTEGYTF. Written as DNA, the CDR3 is TGTGCCAGCAGCTTTGGGAGGCAAACGGAGGGCTACACCTTC.

This clone was seen a handful of times. The V and J genes are TRBV5-4 and TRBJ1-3; D is possibly TRBD1 (5 bases). CDR3 length: 16 amino acids. The germline V and J ends were trimmed by 0 bases and 0 bases, with 10 bases remaining between them. Per germline, CDR1 SGHNT and CDR2 YYREEE (reference sequence). The chain's CDR3 is CASSLVGRDSGNTIYF. DNA of the CDR3: TGTGCCAGCAGCTTGGTGGGCAGGGACTCTGGAAACACCATATATTTT.

This chain connects TRBV21-1 to TRBJ1-3; the table calls TRBD1, which could not be checked here. TRBV21-1 is a pseudogene segment. The CDR3 loop spans 20 amino acids. This CDR3 is CASSGRQGLFTYYSGNTIYF. CDR3 bases: TGTGCCAGCAGCGGTCGACAGGGCCTCTTCACCTATTATTCTGGAAACACCATATATTTT.

V and J are TRBV7-9 and TRBJ2-5; perhaps TRBD1 as D (5 bases). The CDR3 runs 16 residues. V lost 2 bases, J lost 5 bases, and 18 bases lay in between. Germline CDR1 SEHNR, CDR2 FQNEAQ (reference sequence). The CDR3 spells CASSLFPQGLRETQYF. CDR3 coding DNA: TGTGCCAGCAGCTTATTCCCCCAGGGATTGAGGGAGACCCAGTACTTC.

V usage is TRBV6-5 and J usage is TRBJ2-3; 7 nucleotides line up with TRBD1. With V trimmed by 5 bases and J by 2 bases, 4 bases remained unmatched. CDR1 MNHEY and CDR2 SVGAGI come from the germline V gene. This CDR3 spans 14 amino acids. As DNA, the CDR3 is TGTGCCAGCAGTAACAGGGGTTTCACAGATACGCAGTATTTT. It translates to CASSNRGFTDTQYF.

As DNA, the CDR3 is TGTGCCACTACCTCCAGGACAGGGGTGTCTGAGCAGTTCTTC. As protein: CATTSRTGVSEQFF. The V call is TRBV19, the J call TRBJ2-1; 9 positions match TRBD1. The CDR3 length is 14 residues. The junction had 13 bases not matched to a gene; V was cut back by 10 bases and J by 9 bases. The germline gives CDR1 LNHDA, CDR2 SQIVND (reference sequence).

The chain employs TRBV3-1 (or the pseudogene TRBV3-2) and TRBJ1-1; 8 bases are shared with TRBD1. CDR1 and CDR2 (germline): LGHDT, YNNKEL (reference sequence). J was trimmed by 11 bases and V by 4 bases; bases with no gene match: 9. This CDR3 contains 13 residues. The CDR3 loop is CASSLRTGSGAFF. The CDR3 region has the DNA TGTGCCAGCAGCCTTCGGACAGGGTCTGGGGCTTTCTTT.

This chain uses TRBV30 with TRBJ2-7; 9 bases agree with TRBD1. Losses at the gene ends were 1 base for V and 2 bases for J; bases not matched to a gene: 3. The CDR3 totals 14 residues. Germline lookup yields CDR1 GTSNPN and CDR2 SVGIG (reference sequence). The CDR3 region has the DNA TGTGCCTGGAGTGAGGGACAGGGCCCCTACGAGCAGTACTTC. Encoded protein: CAWSEGQGPYEQYF.

This rearrangement joins TRBV11-3 to TRBJ1-1, with a tentative D call TRBD1 (6 bases). Germline V gives CDR1 SGHNT, CDR2 YENEEA. V was trimmed by 5 bases and J by 4 bases, leaving 14 bases between them. The CDR3 is made up of 14 amino acids. CDR3 sequence (DNA): TGTGCCAGCAGCCTCAGAGAGGGGGTCACTGAAGCTTTCTTT. This encodes CASSLREGVTEAFF.